The 13 T cell receptor beta chains presented below share a single source sample, sequenced in a study of regulatory T cells in long-lasting Graves disease. The time point denotes: newly diagnosed GD, antithyroid drugs for less than 3 months. Following extraction of RNA from PBMCs, that RNA was used to make the TCR library. CDR3-region Arm-PCR and iRepertoire HTBI primers produced the TCR beta libraries. TCRdb analysed the multiplex PCR reads with MiXCR anew, one entry per CDR3 protein. This sample has 530,000 or so distinct CDR3 sequences, with 15% to 20% found just once. The data also belong to a second study, concerning T cells in Graves' hyperthyroidism and ophthalmopathy.

The material sequenced was peripheral blood mononuclear cells (PBMCs), taken at new diagnosis, from a patient treated with antithyroid drugs. These receptors originate from a man aged 18 to 29 with Graves disease.

This clonotype was detected only a few times. A much larger clone sits a single nucleotide away, making a read error possible. This chain joins TRBV27 and TRBJ2-7; 11 bases are a match to TRBD2. Germline V gene data show CDR1 as MNHEY and CDR2 as SMNVEV (reference sequence). The CDR3 runs 16 residues. The V and J ends lost 7 bases and 8 bases, in that order; junction bases with no gene match: 16. The CDR3 sequence: CASNLRLAGHMMQQYF. CDR3 coding DNA: TGTGCCAGCAATCTCAGACTAGCGGGGCATATGATGCAGCAGTACTTC.

This clonotype was detected a few times. V gene TRBV9 combines with J gene TRBJ2-1, with 8 bases matching TRBD2. Trimming took 1 base from V and 8 from J; bases not matched to a gene: 8. The germline V gene has CDR1 SGDLS and CDR2 YYNGEE. There are 15 residues in the CDR3. The CDR3 reads CASSVRAGGEDEQFF. The CDR3 DNA reads as TGTGCCAGCAGCGTAAGGGCGGGAGGAGAGGATGAGCAGTTCTTC.

Many counts were recorded for this clonotype. The chain uses TRBV30 and TRBJ2-3, with 11 bases fitting TRBD2. V gave up 8 bases and J gave up 5 bases; unmatched junction bases: 9. This CDR3 spans 14 amino acids. Germline V gives CDR1 GTSNPN, CDR2 SVGIG (reference sequence). CDR3 protein: CALETSGRGDTQYF. CDR3 coding DNA: TGTGCCCTAGAAACTAGCGGGAGAGGAGATACGCAGTATTTT.

This clonotype has at least ten counts. The chain links TRBV20-1 to TRBJ2-7; weak D call: TRBD2 (6 bases). In germline, CDR1 is DFQATT, CDR2 SNEGSKA (reference sequence). The V end was cut by 3 bases, the J end by 2 bases, with 14 bases between. The CDR3 runs to 14 residues. The CDR3 sequence is CSASRLALTYEQYF. In DNA, the CDR3 is TGCAGTGCTAGTCGGCTAGCGCTAACCTACGAGCAGTACTTC.

CDR3: CASSSPRDKGVIYNQPQHF. The CDR3 nucleotides read TGCGCCAGCAGCTCCCCCCGGGACAAGGGCGTAATCTACAATCAGCCCCAGCATTTT. The chain combines TRBV5-1 with TRBJ1-5; tentative D call: TRBD1 (6 bases). V was clipped by 3 bases and J by 3 bases, with 25 bases between them. The CDR3 runs to 19 residues. The germline V gene has CDR1 SGHRS and CDR2 YFSETQ.

The J gene is TRBJ2-3, the V gene TRBV9; D is unresolved. The CDR3 runs to 13 residues. The germline V gene has CDR1 SGDLS and CDR2 YYNGEE. V dropped 3 bases and J dropped 6 bases, with 11 bases sitting between them. The CDR3 nucleotides read TGTGCCAGCAGCGGAGTAGCTGGGGATACGCAGTATTTT. As protein: CASSGVAGDTQYF.

Comments on this clonotype: A read error is possible here, since a much larger clone lies one base away. The conserved phenylalanine or tryptophan is not found at the CDR3 terminus, so this likely reflects a read error. The V call is TRBV30, the J call TRBJ1-2, with D tentatively TRBD1 (6 bases). The germline V gene has CDR1 GTSNPN and CDR2 SVGIG (reference sequence). Trimming stripped 1 base from V and 8 bases from J, with 11 bases between. This CDR3 region has 12 residues. DNA of the CDR3: TGTGCCTGGAGTGAAGGGGGAAGGGGCTACACCTCC. Translated: CAWSEGGRGYTS.

This clonotype was counted between two and nine times. The CDR3 loop is CATSPFGANVLTF. DNA of the CDR3: TGTGCCACCAGCCCTTTTGGGGCCAACGTCCTGACTTTC. This chain joins TRBV27 and TRBJ2-6; D call uncertain. The germline V gene encodes CDR1 MNHEY and CDR2 SMNVEV (reference sequence). The germline V and J ends were trimmed by 10 bases and 3 bases, with 10 bases remaining between them. CDR3 length: 13 amino acids. The full variable domain, in which reference TRBV27 and TRBJ2-6 provide the parts outside the CDR3, is EAQVTQNPRYLITVTGKKLTVTCSQNMNHEYMSWYRQDPGLGLRQIYYSMNVEVTDKGDVPEGYKVSRKEKRNFPLILESPSPNQTSLYFCATSPFGANVLTFGAGSRLTVL.

This clonotype was seen a few times. This sequence joins TRBV10-3 and TRBJ2-1; TRBD1 aligns across 8 bases. This CDR3 is built from 15 residues. The V and J ends lost 4 bases and 1 base, in that order; junction bases with no gene match: 3. Looked up from germline, CDR1 is ENHRY and CDR2 is SYGVKD. The CDR3 DNA follows: TGTGCCATCAGTGGTGACAGGGGATCCTACAATGAGCAGTTCTTC. This translates into CAISGDRGSYNEQFF.

The genes are TRBV7-9 and TRBJ2-3; 14 bases map to TRBD2. This CDR3 comprises 20 residues. V shed 6 bases and J 5 bases; nucleotides not matched to a gene: 19. Germline-derived CDR1 and CDR2 are SEHNR and FQNEAQ (reference sequence). CDR3 region: CASSFGLLTSGRESEDTQYF. Written as DNA, the CDR3 is TGTGCCAGCAGTTTTGGGCTCTTGACTAGCGGGAGGGAATCGGAAGATACGCAGTATTTT.

This clonotype was recorded a few times. The gene calls are TRBV30 and TRBJ2-1, with 8 bases that match TRBD1. This CDR3 region has 13 residues. Germline V CDR1 and CDR2: GTSNPN, SVGIG (reference sequence). Trimming cost V 3 bases and J 8 bases; bases outside gene matches: 6. The CDR3 sequence: CAWRSAGGDEQFF. The DNA for the CDR3 is TGTGCCTGGAGGTCGGCAGGGGGCGATGAGCAGTTCTTC.

The chain couples TRBV6-5 to TRBJ1-2, with D tentatively TRBD1 (5 bases). V gave up 0 bases and J gave up 4 bases, with 18 bases separating them. The CDR3 spans 17 residues. CDR1 is MNHEY, CDR2 SVGAGI, per germline. The CDR3 region has the DNA TGTGCCAGCAGTTACTCAGGGGCAGCGGGTTCATTCTATGGCTACACCTTC. This encodes CASSYSGAAGSFYGYTF.

The chain joins TRBV4-2 to TRBJ2-2, with TRBD1 identical over 8 bases. This CDR3 is 17 amino acids long. V shed 3 bases and J 0 bases; nucleotides not matched to a gene: 6. Germline V gives CDR1 LGHNA, CDR2 YNFKEQ. CDR3 DNA sequence: TGTGCCAGCAGCCAGAGGACAGGGCCAGCGAACACCGGGGAGCTGTTTTTT. Protein product: CASSQRTGPANTGELFF.